Listed below are T cell receptor beta chains from one sample, sequenced in a study of T cells after yellow fever vaccination. From the 5' RACE reads, TCRdb called clonotypes with MiXCR, one entry per CDR3 protein. The sample lists some 130,000 distinct CDR3 sequences; roughly 6.7% were seen once. The specimen comprised CD4+ T cells sorted from PBMCs, sampled 10 days after the yellow fever booster vaccination. These receptors originate from a man aged 30 to 39 who received the YFV17D yellow fever vaccine. The CDR3 runs from the conserved cysteine through the conserved F or W. Fields, in order: D gene, clone size, V gene, J gene, CDR3 DNA, CDR3 protein. D genes are given only for firm matches. Rows give clone size only sometimes, using once, few, many, or a class for an expanded clone.

d_call: -; clone_size: many; v_call: TRBV19; j_call: TRBJ1-5; cdr3_nt: TGTGCTTCGGGGCCCTCGGGGCAGCCCCAGCATTTT; cdr3_aa: CASGPSGQPQHF
d_call: -; clone_size: many; v_call: TRBV7-2; j_call: TRBJ2-5; cdr3_nt: TGTGCCAGCAGCTTAGGATCCGAGACCCAGTACTTC; cdr3_aa: CASSLGSETQYF
d_call: -; clone_size: -; v_call: TRBV11-2; j_call: TRBJ2-1; cdr3_nt: TGTGCCAGCAGCTTAGTTTCTAGACGTGAGCAGTTCTTC; cdr3_aa: CASSLVSRREQFF
d_call: -; clone_size: many; v_call: TRBV18; j_call: TRBJ2-1; cdr3_nt: TGTGCCAGCTCACCTCTAGGGACATACGACAATGAGCAGTTCTTC; cdr3_aa: CASSPLGTYDNEQFF
d_call: -; clone_size: many; v_call: TRBV5-1; j_call: TRBJ2-1; cdr3_nt: TGCGCCAGCAGCTTTCCGGGAGGGGGCGAGCAGTTCTTC; cdr3_aa: CASSFPGGGEQFF
d_call: -; clone_size: many; v_call: TRBV20-1; j_call: TRBJ2-5; cdr3_nt: TGCAGTGCTAGAATCACAGGGCTAGAGACCCAGTACTTC; cdr3_aa: CSARITGLETQYF
d_call: TRBD1; clone_size: many; v_call: TRBV6-2/TRBV6-3; j_call: TRBJ2-1; cdr3_nt: TGTGCCAGCAGTCACAGGGGGTACAATGAGCAGTTCTTC; cdr3_aa: CASSHRGYNEQFF
d_call: TRBD2; clone_size: many; v_call: TRBV20-1; j_call: TRBJ2-5; cdr3_nt: TGCAGTGCTACGGGGACTAGCGGATTCCAAGAGACCCAGTACTTC; cdr3_aa: CSATGTSGFQETQYF
d_call: -; clone_size: many; v_call: TRBV5-1; j_call: TRBJ2-1; cdr3_nt: TGCGCCAGCTCAGGGGGACTTCATGAGCAGTTCTTC; cdr3_aa: CASSGGLHEQFF
d_call: -; clone_size: many; v_call: TRBV27; j_call: TRBJ2-3; cdr3_nt: TGTGCCAGCAGTTTTCGGACGACAGGCCGCACAGATACGCAGTATTTT; cdr3_aa: CASSFRTTGRTDTQYF
d_call: TRBD1; clone_size: many; v_call: TRBV7-8; j_call: TRBJ2-7; cdr3_nt: TGTGCCAGCAGCTTAGAAACCGGGACAGGGACCTTCGAGCAGTACTTC; cdr3_aa: CASSLETGTGTFEQYF
d_call: -; clone_size: many; v_call: TRBV5-1; j_call: TRBJ2-1; cdr3_nt: TGCGCCAGCAGCTTGGCCAGCGGAGCTAGCTCCTACAATGAGCAGTTCTTC; cdr3_aa: CASSLASGASSYNEQFF
d_call: -; clone_size: many; v_call: TRBV5-1; j_call: TRBJ1-1; cdr3_nt: TGCGCCAGCAGTTCGGGTGCCGGAAAGGAAGCTTTCTTT; cdr3_aa: CASSSGAGKEAFF
d_call: -; clone_size: many; v_call: TRBV7-7; j_call: TRBJ2-3; cdr3_nt: TGTGCCAGCAGCTTAGGGCAGGCGGCAGATACGCAGTATTTT; cdr3_aa: CASSLGQAADTQYF
d_call: -; clone_size: many; v_call: TRBV14; j_call: TRBJ1-3; cdr3_nt: TGTGCCAGCAGCCAAGCGACCGTAAGGGCGAGCTCTGGAAACACCATATATTTT; cdr3_aa: CASSQATVRASSGNTIYF
d_call: TRBD1; clone_size: -; v_call: TRBV20-1; j_call: TRBJ2-5; cdr3_nt: TGCAGTGCTAGTCGAGCTGGGACAGGGGTAGAGACCCAGTACTTC; cdr3_aa: CSASRAGTGVETQYF
d_call: -; clone_size: many; v_call: TRBV12-3/TRBV12-4; j_call: TRBJ2-7; cdr3_nt: TGTGCCAGCAGTGCCGTCCCGTTCGAGCAGTACTTC; cdr3_aa: CASSAVPFEQYF
d_call: -; clone_size: many; v_call: TRBV7-9; j_call: TRBJ2-7; cdr3_nt: TGTGCCAGCAGCTTATCCCCGTCCTACGAGCAGTACTTC; cdr3_aa: CASSLSPSYEQYF
d_call: -; clone_size: few; v_call: TRBV7-3; j_call: TRBJ2-6; cdr3_nt: TGTGCCAGCAGCAAACCAGGCGGGGGCGGCTCTGGGGCCAACGTCCTGACTTTC; cdr3_aa: CASSKPGGGGSGANVLTF
d_call: -; clone_size: many; v_call: TRBV7-2; j_call: TRBJ2-1; cdr3_nt: TGTGCCAGCAGCTCGGTGGGGGCCTACAATGAGCAGTTCTTC; cdr3_aa: CASSSVGAYNEQFF